This passage covers 21 T cell receptor beta chains from one sample sequenced in a study of cytotoxic CD8 clonotypes in ibrutinib-treated CLL. Generated by immunoSEQ multiplex PCR, the TCRdb table keeps only in-frame clones and is missing some. The sample carries around 160,000 clones, about 80% recorded once. Sequencing used PBMCs, obtained after 12 months of ibrutinib treatment. Every receptor here comes from a human donor with chronic lymphocytic leukemia.

This chain connects TRBV20-1 to TRBJ2-1, with D unresolved. The V gene's germline CDR1 is DFQATT and CDR2 SNEGSKA (reference sequence). Deletions cut 3 bases from V and 7 bases from J, with 4 bases between. The CDR3 is made up of 10 amino acids. The CDR3 DNA is TGCAGTGCTAGCATAAATGAGCAGTTCTTC. Its translation: CSASINEQFF.

Worth noting for this clone: The identical CDR3 is also encoded by other nucleotide sequences in the sample. The chain has TRBV28 and TRBJ1-2; tentative D call: TRBD1 (6 bases). The CDR3 covers 13 residues. CDR1 is MDHEN, CDR2 SYDVKM, per germline. V lost 5 bases to trimming and J lost 2 bases, with 9 bases between them. The CDR3 is CASSPTGNYGYTF. CDR3 in DNA: TGTGCCAGCAGTCCCACAGGGAACTATGGCTACACCTTC.

V gene TRBV13 combines with J gene TRBJ2-1; a weak D match, TRBD2 (6 bases). The CDR3 has 18 residues. Trimming removed 1 base at V and 2 bases at J, with 18 bases between. Germline-derived CDR1 and CDR2 are PRHDT and FYEKMQ (reference sequence). CDR3: CASSLELWRGDTYNEQFF. Written as DNA, the CDR3 is TGTGCCAGCAGCTTAGAGCTTTGGCGGGGAGACACCTACAATGAGCAGTTCTTC.

The rearrangement joins TRBV6-1 to TRBJ2-4, with TRBD1 matching over 7 bases. The CDR3 covers 11 residues. The junction had 0 bases not matched to a gene; V was cut back by 8 bases and J by 5 bases. In germline, CDR1 is MNHNS, CDR2 SASEGT. CDR3 sequence: CASQGENIQYF. The CDR3 DNA is TGTGCCAGCCAGGGGGAAAACATTCAGTACTTC.

The V gene is TRBV18, the J gene TRBJ2-1; D possibly corresponds to TRBD2 (5 bases). CDR3 length: 14 residues. The V gene lost 6 bases and the J gene lost 7 bases, with 16 bases spanning the gap. Per germline, CDR1 KGHSH and CDR2 LQKENI. This chain's CDR3 is CASSPDRGSNEQFF. CDR3 nucleotides: TGTGCCAGCTCCCCGGATCGGGGTAGTAATGAGCAGTTCTTC.

The rearrangement joins TRBV7-2 to TRBJ1-5; D is uncertain. The V gene's germline CDR1 is SGHTA and CDR2 FQGNSA. V was pared by 2 bases and J by 0 bases, with 14 bases between. The CDR3 has 17 amino acids. CDR3 sequence reads: CASSLRLRRYSNQPQHF. CDR3 bases: TGTGCCAGCAGCTTAAGGCTAAGGCGATATAGCAATCAGCCCCAGCATTTT. The complete variable domain, with remaining parts taken from reference TRBV7-2 and TRBJ1-5, reads GAGVSQSPSNKVTEKGKDVELRCDPISGHTALYWYRQSLGQGLEFLIYFQGNSAPDKSGLPSDRFSAERTGGSVSTLTIQRTQQEDSAVYLCASSLRLRRYSNQPQHFGDGTRLSIL.

The V gene is TRBV28, the J gene TRBJ2-7; possibly TRBD2 for D (6 bases). Trimming removed 7 bases from V and 3 bases from J, with 16 bases in between. The CDR3 is made up of 14 amino acids. CDR1 and CDR2 from the germline V gene are MDHEN and SYDVKM. The CDR3 reads CASIPRGGYYEQYF. CDR3 DNA: TGTGCCAGCATTCCGAGAGGAGGGTACTACGAGCAGTACTTC.

Ten or more counts support this clone. V is TRBV12-5 and J is TRBJ1-2, with D perhaps TRBD1 (6 bases). CDR1 LGHNT and CDR2 FRNRAP come from the germline V gene. This CDR3 is built from 18 residues. The V end lost 4 bases, the J end lost 3 bases, and 24 bases lay between the germline ends. This CDR3 is CASGWTGGQKKDYYGYTF. CDR3 coding DNA: TGTGCTAGTGGTTGGACCGGTGGACAGAAGAAAGATTACTATGGCTACACCTTC. Full variable domain (missing parts from reference TRBV12-5 and TRBJ1-2): DARVTQTPRHKVTEMGQEVTMRCQPILGHNTVFWYRQTMMQGLELLAYFRNRAPLDDSGMPKDRFSAEMPDATLATLKIQPSEPRDSAVYFCASGWTGGQKKDYYGYTFGSGTRLTVV.

This chain joins TRBV2 and TRBJ2-7, with D perhaps matching TRBD2 (6 bases). The V end lost 6 bases, the J end lost 5 bases, and 20 bases lay between the germline ends. CDR1 and CDR2 (germline): SNHLY, FYNNEI. This CDR3 comprises 15 residues. The CDR3 spells CASSQLAGRNDEQYF. The CDR3 nucleotides are TGTGCCAGCAGCCAGTTAGCAGGGAGGAATGACGAGCAGTACTTC.

This clone was seen at least ten times. The J gene is TRBJ2-1, the V gene TRBV7-2, with 7 bases aligning to TRBD2. Germline CDR1 reads SGHTA; CDR2 reads FQGNSA. This CDR3 region has 16 residues. The J segment lost 4 bases and the V segment lost 5 bases, leaving 11 bases of the junction unmatched. CDR3 DNA sequence: TGTGCCAGCAGCCCTCATAGAGGAGCGGGGTACAATGAGCAGTTCTTC. Translating gives CASSPHRGAGYNEQFF.

The chain recombines TRBV28 with TRBJ1-3, with TRBD1 identical over 10 bases. After removal of 6 bases from V and 1 base from J, the junction contained 15 bases not matched to a gene. Germline V gene sequence: CDR1 MDHEN, CDR2 SYDVKM. The CDR3 totals 19 residues. The CDR3 sequence: CASSLIGDRGRASGNTIYF. CDR3 nucleotides: TGTGCCAGCAGCCTTATCGGAGACAGGGGGCGCGCATCTGGAAACACCATATATTTT.

The CDR3 bases are TGTGCCAGCAGCGCCTTCTCGGGACTAGCGGACGCCAAAAACATTCAGTACTTC. Translating gives CASSAFSGLADAKNIQYF. This rearrangement joins TRBV7-3 to TRBJ2-4, with TRBD2 matching 11 bases. This CDR3 is 18 amino acids long. The ends lost 5 bases at V and 1 base at J; junction bases unmatched: 10. Germline V CDR1 and CDR2: SGHTA, FQGTGA.

This clone was observed a single time. The gene calls are TRBV2 and TRBJ2-5; 8 bases align to TRBD1. J gave up 5 bases and V 4 bases, and 9 bases lay outside the gene matches. Germline V CDR1 and CDR2: SNHLY, FYNNEI. The CDR3 contains 15 residues. CDR3 loop: CASSADRGRGETQYF. The CDR3 DNA sequence: TGTGCCAGCAGTGCCGACAGGGGAAGAGGCGAGACCCAGTACTTC.

The sample holds one count of this clone. J is TRBJ2-2 and V is TRBV7-9; D is possibly TRBD2 (6 bases). The V and J ends lost 4 bases and 2 bases respectively, with 8 bases between them. The CDR3 has 14 residues. CDR1 and CDR2 (germline): SEHNR, FQNEAQ (reference sequence). This chain's CDR3 is CASSSAGNTGELFF. DNA of the CDR3: TGTGCCAGCAGCTCAGCGGGTAACACCGGGGAGCTGTTTTTT.

This sequence joins TRBV4-3 and TRBJ1-5; D is ambiguous. CDR3 length: 13 residues. Per germline, CDR1 LGHNA and CDR2 YSLEER. V lost 0 bases and J 3 bases, leaving 3 bases between the germline ends. CDR3 sequence reads: CASSQEVNQPQHF. CDR3 nucleotide sequence: TGCGCCAGCAGCCAAGAGGTCAATCAGCCCCAGCATTTT.

The chain uses TRBV19 and TRBJ2-7; a possible D gene is TRBD2 (6 bases). This CDR3 comprises 15 residues. CDR1 is LNHDA, CDR2 SQIVND, per germline (reference sequence). V lost 4 bases and J 3 bases, leaving 16 bases between the germline ends. In nucleotides, the CDR3 is TGTGCCAGTAGTAAGATCGGGACTGGGGGCTACGAGCAGTACTTC. Protein: CASSKIGTGGYEQYF.

The genes are TRBV6-6 and TRBJ1-1; D is ambiguous. Germline CDR1 MNHNY, CDR2 SVGAGI (reference sequence). V was trimmed by 4 bases and J by 1 base, leaving 13 bases between them. CDR3 length equals 15 residues. For the CDR3, the DNA is TGTGCCAGCAGTTCCTACATGGACGGGAACACTGAAGCTTTCTTT. It is translated as CASSSYMDGNTEAFF.

V and J are TRBV28 and TRBJ2-7; the D call may be TRBD1 or TRBD2 (5 bases each). The V end was cut by 8 bases, the J end by 3 bases, with 23 bases between. The germline CDR1 and CDR2 sequences are MDHEN and SYDVKM. The CDR3 runs to 16 residues. In DNA, the CDR3 is TGTGCCAGCCGATCGCATCCCCGGGACGGAGTCTACGAGCAGTACTTC. Its translation: CASRSHPRDGVYEQYF.

CDR3 nucleotide sequence: TGCGCCAGCCGCCGGGACAGGAACACCGGGGAGCTGTTTTTT. Its translation is CASRRDRNTGELFF. The rearrangement links TRBV5-1 to TRBJ2-2; 7 nucleotides line up with TRBD1. The CDR3 is made up of 14 amino acids. Germline V gene sequence: CDR1 SGHRS, CDR2 YFSETQ. Trimming at V came to 7 bases and at J to 1 base, leaving 4 bases not matched to a gene.

V usage is TRBV5-5 and J usage is TRBJ1-1; 10 bases align to TRBD1. The V and J ends lost 3 bases and 4 bases, in that order; junction bases with no gene match: 6. Germline V lookup: CDR1 SGHKS, CDR2 YYEKEE (reference sequence). The CDR3 extends over 15 amino acids. CDR3 in amino acids: CASSWGTGVGTEAFF. The CDR3 bases are TGTGCCAGCAGCTGGGGGACAGGGGTCGGCACTGAAGCTTTCTTT.

The chain links TRBV7-8 to TRBJ1-3; D perhaps matches TRBD1 (6 bases). V dropped 0 bases and J dropped 10 bases, with 7 bases sitting between them. The CDR3 is made up of 12 amino acids. Germline CDR1 and CDR2: SGHVS and FQNEAQ. CDR3 in amino acids: CASSLAGGTIYF. The DNA of the CDR3 is TGTGCCAGCAGCTTAGCAGGGGGAACCATATATTTT.